The sequence of this T cell receptor (beta chain) was determined in a study of blood T cell repertoires in COVID-19 (TCRdb year 2020). For the study in its entirety: Collaborator samples came from the United States, Italy and Spain and covered acute and convalescent phases of COVID-19. The material from the prospective study consisted of cDNA or gDNA derived from T cells, B-cell-depleted T cells, or PBMCs. The dataset comprised deeply sampled blood TCRbeta repertoires from subjects exposed to, actively infected with, or recovered from COVID-19. The repertoires were made available in a free public database intended to serve as a resource for research on the immune response to SARS-CoV-2. The samples were drawn from the first 160 participants of the ongoing ImmuneRACE study and from 1,200 or so subjects provided by 6 global collaborators. Sample metadata almost always included a de-identified subject ID, COVID-19 status, age in years and sex. Where HLA class I and class II types were available, the types were taken from metadata supplied by the sample provider, not from assay-based typing.

The immunoSEQ Assay, a bias-controlled multiplex PCR, was used to amplify TCRbeta CDR3 regions from genomic DNA. For the original study's pipeline: Nucleated cell counts per sample were estimated from amplification of reference gene primers within the assay. To quantify the absolute abundance of each unique TCRbeta CDR3 rearrangement, sequence reads were collapsed and filtered. For each sample, productive Simpson clonality was calculated by taking the square root of Simpson's diversity index across productive rearrangements. Drawn from immuneACCESS, this table holds only the in-frame rearrangements with V and J called that TCRdb kept. Clones are partly lost; checked studies trace under half to an unresolved V gene and leave the rest unexplained. V and J calls and clone size are copied from that table; D and trimming were computed from the DNA. Here the sample has some 360,000 clones; approximately 89% occur a single time. Jointly, the top ten make up about 3.9% of the sample.

The trim is 5 bases for V and 3 bases for J, with a gap of 16 bases between the germline ends. CDR1 and CDR2, looked up from the germline V gene, are SGHTA and FQGTGA. The CDR3 starts with the cysteine, ends with the phenylalanine, and has 16 residues. This entry keeps only the CDR3 DNA: 48 bases, framed from base 1. As for this clone: What this receptor recognizes is not known. The record has no base qualities; no much larger clone is one base away.

Overall study results and their limits: How much clinical and demographic metadata was included differed by source and by participant, and the metadata was provided uncurated.

At one collaborating source in Seattle, patients were enrolled during active infection and were followed longitudinally through the course of disease. Collaborating institutions collected whole blood in K2EDTA tubes following their own protocols. For TCRbeta analysis, collaborators shipped samples as frozen whole blood, isolated PBMCs, or DNA extracted from either of those sample types. The receptor's source is a woman aged 55-70 years with COVID-19, enrolled during active disease. The sequenced sample consisted of peripheral blood. Recombination joined TRBV7-3 with TRBJ2-2; the D gene is perhaps TRBD2, on 5 matching bases. Read as DNA, the sequence is TGTGCCAGCAGCCTTAAGGTCGCTAGCCACACCGGGGAGCTGTTTTTT. Its product reads: CASSLKVASHTGELFF.